The clone carrying this T cell receptor (beta chain) was seen a few times. The antigen is not known. This sample was included in a study of blood T cells in healthy people across ages. Whole-study results and caveats: Total diversity from one million sequenced T cells was likely underestimated. Age brought a roughly linear fall in TCR beta diversity measured per million T cells.

The CDR3 has 17 residues. In germline, CDR1 is MGHRA, CDR2 YSYEKL. Trimming took off 3 bases at V and 2 bases at J, with 17 bases between the two ends. PCR was performed a second time for roughly 7 to 12 cycles using a sample-barcoded 5' primer and a J-beta primer mix. A template-switch adaptor containing 12 random nucleotides labeled each cDNA molecule. TCRdb passed the 5' RACE reads through MiXCR, listing each CDR3 protein once. The repertoire holds some 1.6 million distinct CDR3 sequences, with about 35% as singletons. Sequencing was done on a sample of blood. The gene calls are TRBV4-1 and TRBJ2-1, with D possibly matching TRBD2 (5 bases). This clonotype originated in a woman aged 30 to 39 in good health. The CDR3 nucleotides read TGCGCCAGCAGCCACGAAGGGTTGAGGGTCCCCTACAATGAGCAGTTCTTC. It is translated as CASSHEGLRVPYNEQFF.